This is a list of T cell receptor beta chains from one sample in a study of regulatory T cells in long-lasting Graves disease. MiXCR was run by TCRdb on the multiplex PCR reads, yielding one entry per CDR3 protein. The sample shows around 430,000 distinct CDR3 sequences, about 20% of them seen only once. The source material was peripheral blood mononuclear cells (PBMCs), sampled when the disease was refractory, from a patient treated with antithyroid drugs. Receptors originate from a female donor with Graves disease. CDR3s leave out the opening cysteine and the closing phenylalanine or tryptophan.

CDR3 protein | V gene
SARDLIVGGGLETQY | TRBV20-1
AISDGGLYGYT | TRBV10-3
AWNGTPNEKLF | TRBV30
ASRADAGENSPLH | TRBV12-3/TRBV12-4
SARAGPLNQPQH | TRBV20-1
ASGTSGSPGSDTQY | TRBV12-3/TRBV12-4
ASKVEGQGLHEQY | TRBV27
SANIPGHPNTEAF | TRBV20-1
SARDRTEIGQETQY | TRBV20-1
ASKQGDNEKLF | TRBV7-9
ASRWTIDYGYT | TRBV6-1
ASSLSPGAGTEAF | TRBV28
ASRSGTRQETQY | TRBV6-1
ASSYRDAALGGNTIY | TRBV6-2/TRBV6-3
ASSEVRGSEQAF | TRBV2
ASSFLYYEQY | TRBV27
ASSEAGPSTGELF | TRBV2
ASSFERGGLRVEQF | TRBV28
ASSQDPRTGEVWYTEAF | TRBV3-1
ASSALGQSEQY | TRBV6-1
ASTLGQNTEAF | TRBV28
TSSKEGSAETQY | TRBV7-2
ASSYAGGSNQPQH | TRBV6-2/TRBV6-3
ASSLASNEKLF | TRBV7-2
ASRAGTSNTGELF | TRBV2
AISGQGFDEQY | TRBV10-3
ASSFPIVGETQY | TRBV28
SVPSSGRGTDTQY | TRBV29-1
ASSFPGVYREQY | TRBV7-8
ASSLGLSLYGYT | TRBV6-5
ASSYSRDRRNIQY | TRBV6-2/TRBV6-3
ASSLEAAAYEQY | TRBV7-9